This T cell receptor beta chain was captured by sequencing in a study of OX40 agonist ivuxolimab in advanced cancers. Study background: Partial responses were seen in three patients, one with hepatocellular carcinoma and two with cutaneous melanoma. Whole-study findings and limits: Low normalized T-cell clonal expansion was also seen in some nonresponders. CD4+ and CD8+ T cells in blood underwent clonal expansion by week 6 at 0.1 to 3.0 mg/kg.

CDR3 length: 14 amino acids. In germline, CDR1 is SNHLY, CDR2 FYNNEI. The V gene lost 2 bases and the J gene lost 5 bases, with 12 bases spanning the gap. The protocol was immunoSEQ multiplex PCR, while the TCRdb copy is restricted to in-frame clones and leaves out a portion. Of some 100,000 clones in the sample, 90% are singletons; the top ten hold over 0.3%. As for this clone: No antigen is known for it.

The sequence was collected from an adult with an advanced solid tumor such as melanoma, head and neck, liver or kidney cancer. This chain connects TRBV2 to TRBJ2-5; either TRBD1 or TRBD2 may supply D (5 bases each). The material sequenced was CD4+ or CD8+ T cells sorted from blood, taken in a trial of the OX40 agonist ivuxolimab. DNA for the CDR3: TGTGCCAGCAGTGAACGGGGCCTAGGGGAGACCCAGTACTTC. Protein product: CASSERGLGETQYF.